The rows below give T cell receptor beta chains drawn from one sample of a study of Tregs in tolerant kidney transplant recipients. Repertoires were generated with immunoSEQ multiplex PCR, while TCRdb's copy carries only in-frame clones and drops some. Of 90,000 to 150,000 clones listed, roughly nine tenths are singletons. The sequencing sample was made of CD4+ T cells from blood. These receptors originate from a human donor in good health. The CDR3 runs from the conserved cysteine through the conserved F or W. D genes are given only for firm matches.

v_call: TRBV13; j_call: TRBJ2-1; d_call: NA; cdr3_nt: TGTGCCAGCAGCTCGGATGTAAACTCCTACAATGAGCAGTTCTTC; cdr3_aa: CASSSDVNSYNEQFF
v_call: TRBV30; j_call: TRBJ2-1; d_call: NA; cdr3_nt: TGTGCCGCCCGGGACGGTCACAATGAGCAGTTCTTC; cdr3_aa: CAARDGHNEQFF
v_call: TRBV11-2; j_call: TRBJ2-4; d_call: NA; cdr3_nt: TGTGCCAGCAGCTTAAAGGCGTGGGACTCCACCCCAGCCAAAAACATTCAGTACTTC; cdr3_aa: CASSLKAWDSTPAKNIQYF
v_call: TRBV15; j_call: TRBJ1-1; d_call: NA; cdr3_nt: TGTGCCACCGGGCGGGGGCTCACTGAAGCTTTCTTT; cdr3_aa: CATGRGLTEAFF
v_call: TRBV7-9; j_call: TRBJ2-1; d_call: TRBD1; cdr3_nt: TGTGCCAGCAGCTTGGGACAGGGCGATTACTACAATGAGCAGTTCTTC; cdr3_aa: CASSLGQGDYYNEQFF
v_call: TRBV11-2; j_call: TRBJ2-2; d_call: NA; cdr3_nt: TGTGCCAGCAGCTTAGTGTTCAGCACCGGGGAGCTGTTTTTT; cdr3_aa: CASSLVFSTGELFF
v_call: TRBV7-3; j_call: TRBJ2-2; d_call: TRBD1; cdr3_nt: TGTGCCAGCAGCTTATCAGGGGGCGGCCAAACACTCACCGGGGAGCTGTTTTTT; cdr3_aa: CASSLSGGGQTLTGELFF
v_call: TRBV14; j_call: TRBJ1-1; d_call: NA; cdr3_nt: TGTGCCAGCGGTCCTGACGTGTACACTGAAGCTTTCTTT; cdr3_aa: CASGPDVYTEAFF
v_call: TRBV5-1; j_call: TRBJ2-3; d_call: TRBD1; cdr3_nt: TGCGCCAGCAGCTTGGCGGCAGGGGGCGCGCCGGATACGCAGTATTTT; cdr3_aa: CASSLAAGGAPDTQYF
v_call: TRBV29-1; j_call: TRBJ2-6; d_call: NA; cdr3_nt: TGCAGCGTTCTAAAGGATGGGGCCAACGTCCTGACTTTC; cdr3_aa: CSVLKDGANVLTF
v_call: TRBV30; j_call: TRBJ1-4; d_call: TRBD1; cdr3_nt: TGTGCCTGGACCCCTGGGAGGCAGGGGGGGAAACTGTTTTTT; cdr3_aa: CAWTPGRQGGKLFF
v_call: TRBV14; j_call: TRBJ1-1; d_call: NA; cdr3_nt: TGTGCCAGCAGCCAAGAGTGGGGTCGTGTGAACACTGAAGCTTTCTTT; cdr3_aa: CASSQEWGRVNTEAFF
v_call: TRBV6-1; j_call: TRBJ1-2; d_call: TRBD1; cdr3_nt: TGTGCCAGCAGTCCACCCGCCGGGACAGGTGGCTACACCTTC; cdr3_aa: CASSPPAGTGGYTF